The rows below give T cell receptor beta chains drawn from one sample of a study of T cells expressing NK-cell markers. TCRdb reworked the 5' RACE reads into one entry per CDR3 protein, no DNA. Its table records about 450,000 distinct CDR3 sequences. The specimen sequenced was blood T cells: a sorted CD56 or NKG2C T cell subset, CD4+ or CD8+ T cells, or bulk PBMC T cells (not recorded which). Source of these receptors: a woman aged 18-69 years in good health. The CDR3 runs from the conserved cysteine through the conserved F or W.

TRBV7-2	TRBJ1-1	CASSPGYRGQTEAFF
TRBV20-1	TRBJ1-2	CTPLPANYGYTF
TRBV12-3/TRBV12-4	TRBJ2-3	CASSSRLAGGVTDTQYF
TRBV5-5	TRBJ1-6	CASAESSSYNSPLHF
TRBV2	TRBJ2-5	CASSETSGSSETQYF
TRBV11-3	TRBJ1-4	CASSLDRSGEKLFF
TRBV20-1	TRBJ2-7	CSAHLGGFSYEQYF
TRBV28	TRBJ1-1	CASLVTKVAEAFF
TRBV7-6	TRBJ2-3	CASSLVPDSLTDTQYF
TRBV4-3	TRBJ1-1	CASSQEGFVAFF
TRBV29-1	TRBJ2-5	CSGSGSQETQYF
TRBV28	TRBJ2-7	CASSLWADSSYEQYF
TRBV19	TRBJ2-7	CASSKMDSTYEQYF
TRBV27	TRBJ2-2	CASSPRQGWTGELFF
TRBV4-3	TRBJ2-3	CASSTRGLTDTQYF
TRBV6-2/TRBV6-3	TRBJ1-5	CASSYSTRAVSNQPQHF
TRBV15	TRBJ2-3	CATSRAGGGGTDTQYF
TRBV29-1	TRBJ1-1	CSSTGAGEAFF
TRBV10-3	TRBJ2-7	CAISEGDGVYEQYF
TRBV7-9	TRBJ2-7	CASSLTSGEQYF
TRBV12-3/TRBV12-4	TRBJ2-1	CASQNSMASEQFF
TRBV4-3	TRBJ1-6	CASSQDTGFNSPLHF
TRBV12-3/TRBV12-4	TRBJ2-5	CASSPLEETQYF
TRBV10-3	TRBJ1-5	CAIGRDSNQPQHF
TRBV7-2	TRBJ2-5	CASSTGLAGETQYF
TRBV24-1	TRBJ2-2	CATSDPSPGQGFAGELFF
TRBV7-2	TRBJ2-5	CASSLGTGRQETQYF